This entry lists 2 T cell receptor beta chains sequenced from one sample in a study of CD8+CD57+ T cells in acquired aplastic anemia. Using genomic DNA as the template, TCR beta VDJ and CDR3 profiling was carried out. TCRdb independently ran MiXCR on the reads; one entry per CDR3 protein. This table has hundreds of thousands of distinct CDR3 sequences, around 60% appearing once. Sequencing was done on a sample of sorted CD4+, CD8+, or CD8+CD57+ T cells (not recorded which) from PBMCs. These receptors all stem from a human donor with severe aplastic anemia or a healthy control (not recorded which).

The gene calls are TRBV10-3 and TRBJ2-2; D call uncertain. Germline CDR1 and CDR2: ENHRY and SYGVKD. This CDR3 comprises 14 residues. V was shortened by 0 bases and J by 6 bases, with 8 bases between the two germline ends. CDR3 region: CAISESGSAGELFF. Here the CDR3 DNA reads TGTGCCATCAGTGAGTCTGGTTCGGCCGGGGAGCTGTTTTTT.

This clonotype was seen many times. CDR3 amino acids: CSASAAGGLSGYTF. CDR3 bases: TGCAGTGCTAGTGCAGCGGGAGGGCTGAGTGGCTACACCTTC. The genes are TRBV20-1 and TRBJ1-2, with D unclear. Trimming left V 3 bases short and J 7 bases short, with 18 bases between. Germline CDR1 and CDR2: DFQATT and SNEGSKA (reference sequence). CDR3 length: 14 residues.